The source of this TCR beta chain is a study of blood T cell repertoires in COVID-19. Whole-study context: Both acute and convalescent COVID-19 samples were obtained from the United States, Italy and Spain. T cells, B-cell-depleted T cells, or PBMCs supplied cDNA or gDNA.

Seattle-derived patients entered the study during active infection and were followed longitudinally. Clones were sequenced by immunoSEQ multiplex PCR, and TCRdb holds only the in-frame ones, with some missing. The data show about 160,000 clones, approximately 93% seen once. Germline trimming cut 5 bases from V and 8 bases from J; bases unmatched to any gene: 8. The CDR3 consists of 14 residues. Per germline, CDR1 LGHNT and CDR2 FRNRAP. Input material: peripheral blood. The TCR comes from a woman aged 60 to 75 with COVID-19, enrolled during active disease. The J gene is TRBJ2-1, the V gene TRBV12-5, with 8 bases fitting TRBD1. CDR3 region: CASGQRQGRDEQFF. CDR3 DNA sequence: TGTGCTAGTGGTCAACGACAGGGGCGGGATGAGCAGTTCTTC.